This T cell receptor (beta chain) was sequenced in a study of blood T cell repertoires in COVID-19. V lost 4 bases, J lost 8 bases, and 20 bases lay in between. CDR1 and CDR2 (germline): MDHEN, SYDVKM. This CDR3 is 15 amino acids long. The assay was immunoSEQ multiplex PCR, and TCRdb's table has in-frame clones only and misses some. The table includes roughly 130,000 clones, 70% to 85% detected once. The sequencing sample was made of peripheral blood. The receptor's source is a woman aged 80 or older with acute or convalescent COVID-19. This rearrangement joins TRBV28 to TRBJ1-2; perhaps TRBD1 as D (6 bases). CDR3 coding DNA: TGTGCCAGCAGTTATCTGGGGGCGACAGCCAGGGGCTACACCTTC. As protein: CASSYLGATARGYTF.